Detailed here is one TCR beta chain. No antigen is known for it. Base qualities are not provided; no much larger clone lies one nucleotide away. Each donor gave one peripheral blood draw, averaging roughly 0.11 L, which was collected into heparinised tubes. A BD FACSAria II was used to sort naive, central memory, regulatory and stem cell-like memory CD4+ T cells with a panel that included CD45RO, CCR7, CD25, CD127, CD95 and CD27. Purity was above 95% for every sorted population. Right away, PBMCs were isolated by Lymphoprep density gradient centrifugation and were stained directly, with no culture step. To minimize batch effects, samples were stained and sorted in pairs, one healthy donor with one patient per experiment. The data are from a study of beta chain features in type 1 diabetes (dated by TCRdb to the late 2010s). Background on the whole study: Mean age, gender distribution, total cell number and subset yield were not different between patients and healthy donors. The study compared the TCRB repertoires of sorted circulating CD4+ T cell subsets in recently diagnosed type 1 diabetes patients with those in matched healthy donors. Whereas all 30 or so donors provided naive and central memory subsets, regulatory and stem cell-like memory subsets were isolated from just 8 patients and about 8 healthy donors. A total of around 110,000,000 sorted cells were examined across all samples, and RNA yield correlated strongly with the number of cells per subset. Study-wide findings and limitations: HLA sub-analyses involved small numbers of individuals, so any influence of HLA type on TCRB rearrangement remained unresolved. Patients with type 1 diabetes made fewer insertions and deleted more nucleotides at VDJ recombination sites, implying thymic rearrangement abnormalities. Naive, central memory and regulatory TCRB repertoires appeared more similar among patients than among healthy donors. Type 1 diabetes patients showed a moderate but significant shortening of TCRB CDR3 length in all four CD4+ subsets. Because cDNA rather than genomic DNA was sequenced, highly expressing activated cells could have been over-represented, although no difference in activation and CD3 levels was found between groups. PCR may preferentially amplify shorter templates, but because patient and control samples were amplified and corrected together, any resulting skew would affect both groups equally.

The High Capacity cDNA Reverse Transcription Kit was used to reverse transcribe all of the isolated RNA, meaning that expressed TCRB transcripts were what got sequenced. Naive, central memory and regulatory T cell samples underwent deep immunoSEQ sequencing, averaging around 3.7 million total reads per sample. Sorted cells were lysed in RLT buffer and RNA was extracted with DNase-treated RNeasy Micro or Mini kits, depending on cell number. To prevent cross-contamination, each cell subset was processed individually, whereas patient and healthy donor samples were processed jointly. TCRB sequences were amplified from cDNA with the immunoSEQ multiplex PCR, producing 87-bp fragments spanning the CDR3 region. Sequencing of the amplicons was done on the Illumina HiSeq platform. For the original study's pipeline: Synthetic template baselines were used to correct PCR bias computationally, reads within Hamming distance 2 were collapsed, and singletons that could not be merged were discarded. Reads were aligned to IMGT to assign V, D and J genes, CDR3 length, and insertions or deletions at six rearrangement sites. Within each subset, clonotype counts were normalized to the number of sorted cells before true diversity and Gini coefficients were calculated with the tcR R package. Repertoire sharing was quantified using the overlap coefficient calculated on TCRB nucleotide sequences. Out-of-frame TCRB sequences from naive cells were analyzed to stand in for the pre-selection repertoire. Entries here come from immuneACCESS through TCRdb and include only in-frame sequences with V and J called. Some clones fail to appear in such tables; in the studies checked, an unresolved V gene covers under half of the shortfall, and the cause of the remainder is unknown. The V and J calls and clone size come from that table; D and trimming were worked out from the DNA. The sample records more than 300,000 clones, about 15% of which are singletons. The ten largest clonotypes hold 0.019% of the sample.

Spanning cysteine to phenylalanine, the CDR3 consists of 15 amino acids. Here the CDR3 DNA is all that survives: 45 bases in frame from base 1. CDR1 and CDR2 (SGHTA, FQGTGA) derive from the germline V gene. Here V drops 4 bases and J drops 0 bases, and the junction holds 3 bases not matched to any gene. What was sequenced was naive CD4+ T cells from blood. The cell subset or site label on this specimen signifies: true naive CD4+ T cells. The sequence joins TRBV7-3 to TRBJ2-1; a stretch of 7 junction bases matches TRBD2. This receptor was obtained from a woman aged 18-30 years in good health. The DNA sequence reads TGTGCCAGCAGCTCTTCTAGCGGCTCCTACAATGAGCAGTTCTTC. It encodes CASSSSSGSYNEQFF.